The rows below give T cell receptor beta chains drawn from one sample of a study of blood T cell repertoires in COVID-19. The assay was immunoSEQ multiplex PCR, and TCRdb's table has in-frame clones only and misses some. The sample records about 150,000 clones, over 75% being singletons. The material sequenced was peripheral blood. These receptors came from a man between 60 and 75 years old with active or convalescent COVID-19. Each CDR3 is given with its conserved first and last residue. A D gene is named only where the DNA matches it firmly. The size of a clone is reported for some rows only, either as once, few or many, or as a class for expanded clones.

D gene: TRBD2; clone size: once; V gene: TRBV11-3; J gene: TRBJ2-2; CDR3 protein: CASSYGLEAVSSTGELFF; CDR3 DNA: TGTGCCAGCAGTTATGGACTAGAAGCTGTTTCGAGCACCGGGGAGCTGTTTTTT
D gene: -; clone size: -; V gene: TRBV4-1; J gene: TRBJ1-6; CDR3 protein: CASNSFRGRENSPLHF; CDR3 DNA: TGCGCCAGCAACTCCTTTCGAGGACGGGAGAATTCACCCCTCCACTTT
D gene: TRBD1; clone size: -; V gene: TRBV20-1; J gene: TRBJ2-3; CDR3 protein: CSASGAGQGTDTQYF; CDR3 DNA: TGCAGTGCTAGTGGAGCCGGACAGGGCACAGATACGCAGTATTTT
D gene: TRBD2; clone size: -; V gene: TRBV11-3; J gene: TRBJ2-3; CDR3 protein: CASSLRGGGGTDTQYF; CDR3 DNA: TGTGCCAGCAGCTTACGCGGGGGGGGCGGCACAGATACGCAGTATTTT
D gene: -; clone size: -; V gene: TRBV7-3; J gene: TRBJ2-5; CDR3 protein: CASSLQGGQETQYF; CDR3 DNA: TGTGCCAGCAGCCTACAGGGCGGTCAAGAGACCCAGTACTTC
D gene: -; clone size: -; V gene: TRBV7-2; J gene: TRBJ2-5; CDR3 protein: CASSPGRVETQYF; CDR3 DNA: TGTGCCAGCAGCCCCGGTCGGGTAGAGACCCAGTACTTC
D gene: -; clone size: -; V gene: TRBV19; J gene: TRBJ2-1; CDR3 protein: CASSIKGLANEQFF; CDR3 DNA: TGTGCCAGTAGTATAAAAGGGCTAGCGAATGAGCAGTTCTTC
D gene: TRBD1; clone size: once; V gene: TRBV6-5; J gene: TRBJ1-1; CDR3 protein: CASSYSYRGTEAFF; CDR3 DNA: TGTGCCAGCAGTTACTCGTACAGGGGCACTGAAGCTTTCTTT
D gene: TRBD1; clone size: -; V gene: TRBV6-5; J gene: TRBJ1-1; CDR3 protein: CASSARDRGSAFF; CDR3 DNA: TGTGCCAGCAGCGCCCGGGACAGGGGATCAGCTTTCTTT
D gene: -; clone size: -; V gene: TRBV10-3; J gene: TRBJ2-2; CDR3 protein: CAISEPKGPLNTGELFF; CDR3 DNA: TGTGCCATCAGTGAACCGAAGGGGCCCCTGAACACCGGGGAGCTGTTTTTT
D gene: TRBD1; clone size: -; V gene: TRBV7-2; J gene: TRBJ1-4; CDR3 protein: CASSPGGSREKLFF; CDR3 DNA: TGTGCCAGCAGCCCAGGGGGCAGCAGGGAAAAACTGTTTTTT
D gene: -; clone size: once; V gene: TRBV9; J gene: TRBJ2-7; CDR3 protein: CASSVAPGGAVPGEQYF; CDR3 DNA: TGTGCCAGCAGCGTAGCTCCGGGGGGCGCAGTACCCGGCGAGCAGTACTTC
D gene: TRBD2; clone size: -; V gene: TRBV7-8; J gene: TRBJ2-3; CDR3 protein: CASSLPQTSGSADTQYF; CDR3 DNA: TGTGCCAGCAGCCTACCTCAAACTAGCGGGAGCGCAGATACGCAGTATTTT
D gene: TRBD2; clone size: -; V gene: TRBV19; J gene: TRBJ2-4; CDR3 protein: CASSIRSAGGGDIQYF; CDR3 DNA: TGTGCCAGTAGTATCAGGTCTGCGGGAGGAGGGGACATTCAGTACTTC
D gene: -; clone size: -; V gene: TRBV7-3; J gene: TRBJ1-1; CDR3 protein: CASSPTSVAEAFF; CDR3 DNA: TGTGCCAGCAGCCCTACGAGCGTGGCTGAAGCTTTCTTT
D gene: -; clone size: -; V gene: TRBV18; J gene: TRBJ1-1; CDR3 protein: CASSPLSGNTEAFF; CDR3 DNA: TGTGCCAGCTCACCGCTCTCAGGGAACACTGAAGCTTTCTTT
D gene: -; clone size: -; V gene: TRBV12-3/TRBV12-4; J gene: TRBJ2-5; CDR3 protein: CASSLAGGETQYF; CDR3 DNA: TGTGCCAGCAGTTTAGCGGGAGGAGAGACCCAGTACTTC
D gene: TRBD1; clone size: -; V gene: TRBV6-2/TRBV6-3; J gene: TRBJ1-2; CDR3 protein: CASSYRGGPTNGYTF; CDR3 DNA: TGTGCCAGCAGTTACAGAGGGGGCCCAACTAATGGCTACACCTTC
D gene: -; clone size: -; V gene: TRBV27; J gene: TRBJ1-2; CDR3 protein: CASSPQDMSSYTF; CDR3 DNA: TGTGCCAGCAGTCCCCAGGACATGAGTAGCTACACCTTC
D gene: -; clone size: -; V gene: TRBV7-2; J gene: TRBJ2-3; CDR3 protein: CASSSRTVSTDTQYF; CDR3 DNA: TGTGCCAGCAGCTCCAGGACAGTTTCCACAGATACGCAGTATTTT
D gene: TRBD1; clone size: few; V gene: TRBV28; J gene: TRBJ1-5; CDR3 protein: CASSFPDRGSEHF; CDR3 DNA: TGTGCCAGCAGTTTCCCCGACAGGGGGTCCGAACATTTT
D gene: TRBD2; clone size: -; V gene: TRBV5-1; J gene: TRBJ2-5; CDR3 protein: CASSLGGRVETQYF; CDR3 DNA: TGCGCCAGCAGCTTGGGCGGGAGGGTTGAGACCCAGTACTTC
D gene: -; clone size: -; V gene: TRBV19; J gene: TRBJ2-2; CDR3 protein: CAIRSGNAGELFF; CDR3 DNA: TGTGCCATCCGCTCCGGGAATGCCGGGGAGCTGTTTTTT
D gene: -; clone size: once; V gene: TRBV9; J gene: TRBJ1-2; CDR3 protein: CASSPTYGANLGYTF; CDR3 DNA: TGTGCCAGCAGCCCAACTTATGGGGCGAACTTAGGCTACACCTTC
D gene: -; clone size: -; V gene: TRBV6-6; J gene: TRBJ1-6; CDR3 protein: CASSYSPDNNSPLHF; CDR3 DNA: TGTGCCAGCAGTTACTCGCCAGACAATAATTCACCCCTCCACTTT
D gene: TRBD1; clone size: once; V gene: TRBV5-1; J gene: TRBJ2-1; CDR3 protein: CASSRVGTGDNEQFF; CDR3 DNA: TGCGCCAGCAGCAGGGTGGGGACAGGGGACAATGAGCAGTTCTTC
D gene: -; clone size: once; V gene: TRBV6-5; J gene: TRBJ1-2; CDR3 protein: CASSYPQGGDLF; CDR3 DNA: TGTGCCAGCAGTTACCCCCAAGGGGGGGACCTCTTC
D gene: TRBD2; clone size: -; V gene: TRBV6-2/TRBV6-3; J gene: TRBJ2-5; CDR3 protein: CASSYEPSGALRETQYF; CDR3 DNA: TGTGCCAGCAGTTACGAACCTAGCGGGGCGCTTCGTGAGACCCAGTACTTC
D gene: -; clone size: -; V gene: TRBV6-5; J gene: TRBJ2-1; CDR3 protein: CASSRRSEQFF; CDR3 DNA: TGTGCCAGCAGCCGCCGCAGTGAGCAGTTCTTC
D gene: -; clone size: -; V gene: TRBV10-2; J gene: TRBJ2-1; CDR3 protein: CASSESRAVNEQFF; CDR3 DNA: TGCGCCAGCAGTGAGTCCAGGGCGGTCAATGAGCAGTTCTTC
D gene: -; clone size: -; V gene: TRBV11-2; J gene: TRBJ1-3; CDR3 protein: CASSLDYGGSTIYF; CDR3 DNA: TGTGCCAGCAGCTTAGATTACGGGGGGAGCACCATATATTTT
D gene: TRBD1; clone size: -; V gene: TRBV5-1; J gene: TRBJ1-2; CDR3 protein: CASSLEGTGGRGYTF; CDR3 DNA: TGCGCCAGCAGCTTGGAAGGGACAGGGGGACGGGGCTACACCTTC
D gene: -; clone size: many; V gene: TRBV12-3/TRBV12-4; J gene: TRBJ1-2; CDR3 protein: CASRWGDGYTF; CDR3 DNA: TGTGCCAGCCGTTGGGGGGACGGCTACACCTTC
D gene: -; clone size: -; V gene: TRBV27; J gene: TRBJ2-1; CDR3 protein: CASWGRYNEQFF; CDR3 DNA: TGTGCCAGCTGGGGGCGCTACAATGAGCAGTTCTTC
D gene: -; clone size: -; V gene: TRBV21-1; J gene: TRBJ2-5; CDR3 protein: CASSPSYGEVETQYF; CDR3 DNA: TGTGCCAGCAGCCCTTCTTATGGGGAGGTGGAGACCCAGTACTTC
D gene: -; clone size: -; V gene: TRBV3-1/TRBV3-2; J gene: TRBJ1-2; CDR3 protein: CASRGSGGYTF; CDR3 DNA: TGTGCCAGCAGAGGCTCAGGGGGCTACACCTTC
D gene: TRBD1; clone size: -; V gene: TRBV28; J gene: TRBJ2-7; CDR3 protein: CASRTTGASYEQYF; CDR3 DNA: TGTGCCAGCAGGACGACAGGGGCATCCTACGAGCAGTACTTC
D gene: TRBD2; clone size: -; V gene: TRBV5-6; J gene: TRBJ2-7; CDR3 protein: CASSLVSGSLTSYEQYF; CDR3 DNA: TGTGCCAGCAGCTTGGTTAGCGGGAGCCTTACGAGCTACGAGCAGTACTTC
D gene: TRBD2; clone size: -; V gene: TRBV28; J gene: TRBJ2-7; CDR3 protein: CASRTSGLAKTFSYEQYF; CDR3 DNA: TGTGCCAGCAGAACATCGGGACTAGCGAAAACCTTTTCCTACGAGCAGTACTTC
D gene: TRBD1; clone size: -; V gene: TRBV7-3; J gene: TRBJ2-5; CDR3 protein: CASSLGTGQGQETQYF; CDR3 DNA: TGTGCCAGCAGCTTAGGGACCGGACAGGGCCAAGAGACCCAGTACTTC
D gene: -; clone size: -; V gene: TRBV7-9; J gene: TRBJ2-7; CDR3 protein: CASSETGGDEQYF; CDR3 DNA: TGTGCCAGCAGCGAAACAGGAGGGGACGAGCAGTACTTC
D gene: -; clone size: -; V gene: TRBV7-9; J gene: TRBJ2-1; CDR3 protein: CASSLGGQGNEQFF; CDR3 DNA: TGTGCCAGCAGCTTAGGGGGGCAAGGGAATGAGCAGTTCTTC
D gene: TRBD2; clone size: -; V gene: TRBV11-2; J gene: TRBJ2-7; CDR3 protein: CASSLGGSYEQYF; CDR3 DNA: TGTGCCAGCAGCTTGGGCGGGAGCTACGAGCAGTACTTC
D gene: TRBD2; clone size: -; V gene: TRBV20-1; J gene: TRBJ2-7; CDR3 protein: CSASGTGGSRYEQYF; CDR3 DNA: TGCAGTGCTAGTGGGACTGGCGGGAGTCGTTACGAGCAGTACTTC
D gene: TRBD2; clone size: -; V gene: TRBV3-1/TRBV3-2; J gene: TRBJ2-3; CDR3 protein: CASSHALAGETQYF; CDR3 DNA: TGTGCCAGCAGCCACGCTCTAGCGGGAGAGACGCAGTATTTT
D gene: -; clone size: -; V gene: TRBV5-6; J gene: TRBJ2-7; CDR3 protein: CASSFRPSSYEQYF; CDR3 DNA: TGTGCCAGCAGCTTTCGGCCTAGCTCCTACGAGCAGTACTTC
D gene: TRBD1; clone size: -; V gene: TRBV7-8; J gene: TRBJ2-7; CDR3 protein: CASSLRQGAGRSYEQYF; CDR3 DNA: TGTGCCAGCAGCTTGAGACAGGGGGCCGGGCGTAGCTACGAGCAGTACTTC
D gene: TRBD1; clone size: -; V gene: TRBV30; J gene: TRBJ1-2; CDR3 protein: CAWSGGQGGYTF; CDR3 DNA: TGTGCCTGGAGTGGAGGACAGGGAGGCTACACCTTC
D gene: -; clone size: -; V gene: TRBV19; J gene: TRBJ1-1; CDR3 protein: CASSIDLAVQDTEAFF; CDR3 DNA: TGTGCCAGTAGTATAGATCTGGCAGTCCAAGACACTGAAGCTTTCTTT
D gene: TRBD1; clone size: -; V gene: TRBV2; J gene: TRBJ2-7; CDR3 protein: CASSTGTGYEQYF; CDR3 DNA: TGTGCCAGCAGCACCGGGACAGGGTACGAGCAGTACTTC
D gene: -; clone size: -; V gene: TRBV7-6; J gene: TRBJ1-2; CDR3 protein: CASSLNEGGGYTF; CDR3 DNA: TGTGCCAGCAGCTTAAATGAGGGAGGTGGCTACACCTTC
D gene: TRBD2; clone size: -; V gene: TRBV3-1/TRBV3-2; J gene: TRBJ2-3; CDR3 protein: CASSLGTSGYTDTQYF; CDR3 DNA: TGTGCCAGCAGCCTCGGGACTAGCGGTTACACAGATACGCAGTATTTT
D gene: -; clone size: -; V gene: TRBV6-5; J gene: TRBJ2-5; CDR3 protein: CASRRDLSTQYF; CDR3 DNA: TGTGCCAGCAGGCGGGATCTCTCCACCCAGTACTTC
D gene: -; clone size: -; V gene: TRBV5-1; J gene: TRBJ2-5; CDR3 protein: CASSSPEGGETQYF; CDR3 DNA: TGCGCCAGCAGCTCCCCCGAGGGGGGGGAGACCCAGTACTTC